This T cell receptor beta chain was sequenced in a study of TIL therapy for anti-PD-1-resistant metastatic lung cancer. Study information: Half of patients were current or former smokers.

This was the immunoSEQ v3 assay. Libraries were prepared by immunoSEQ multiplex PCR; TCRdb keeps only in-frame clonotypes and omits some of them. The sample includes 55,000 to 60,000 clones, around 79% of them seen just once. CDR3 length: 16 amino acids. CDR1 and CDR2 from the germline V gene are MGHRA and YSYEKL. The V segment lost 5 bases and the J segment 7 bases; nucleotides outside the gene matches: 14. The time point here: pre-treatment sample, taken before nivolumab and TIL therapy. The sequence came from a person aged 25 to 79 with non-small cell lung cancer. The sequenced sample was blood, obtained at baseline. V and J are TRBV4-1 and TRBJ2-1; TRBD2 matches at 7 bases. CDR3 bases: TGCGCCAGCAGCTCCCGAGGGGAGGGGATCTATAATGAGCAGTTCTTC. It specifies CASSSRGEGIYNEQFF.